This T cell receptor (beta chain) derives from a study of T cell responses to AZD1222 COVID-19 vaccine. The study, taken as a whole, reports: The study found vaccine-associated CD4 TCRs spanning spike, dominant at 160-218 and 743-854.

As for this clone: Its target is not known.

Sequencing was performed with immunoSEQ multiplex PCR; in TCRdb, only in-frame clones are kept and a portion is missing. The sample includes about 160,000 clones, roughly nine tenths seen only once; the top ten take 4% to 5.5%. The receptor was derived from an adult in good health. This specimen consisted of peripheral blood, obtained on day 0 of MenACWY control vaccination.

The CDR3 protein is CASSLLGSRFNQPQHF. Written as DNA, the CDR3 is TGTGCCAGCAGTTTACTGGGCAGTAGATTCAATCAGCCCCAGCATTTT. The chain uses TRBV27 and TRBJ1-5, with D hard to call. This CDR3 comprises 16 residues. CDR1 and CDR2 from the germline V gene are MNHEY and SMNVEV (reference sequence). V was cut by 2 bases and J by 3 bases, with 14 bases left in between.